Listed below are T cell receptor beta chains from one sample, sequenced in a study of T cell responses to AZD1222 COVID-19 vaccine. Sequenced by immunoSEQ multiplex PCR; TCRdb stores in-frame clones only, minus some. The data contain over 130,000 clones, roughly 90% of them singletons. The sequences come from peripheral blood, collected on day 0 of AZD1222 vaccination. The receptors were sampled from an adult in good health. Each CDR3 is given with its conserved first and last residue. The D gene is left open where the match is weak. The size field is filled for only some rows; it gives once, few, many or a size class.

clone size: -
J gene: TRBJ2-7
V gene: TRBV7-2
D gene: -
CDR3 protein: CASSLDGPSYEQYF
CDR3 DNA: TGTGCCAGCAGCTTGGACGGTCCCTCCTACGAGCAGTACTTC

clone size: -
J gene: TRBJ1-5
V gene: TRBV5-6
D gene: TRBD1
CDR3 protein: CASSTGTGHYQPQHF
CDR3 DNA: TGTGCCAGCAGCACCGGGACAGGCCATTATCAGCCCCAGCATTTT

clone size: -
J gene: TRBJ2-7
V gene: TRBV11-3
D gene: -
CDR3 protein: CASSVGTLYEQYF
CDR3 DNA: TGTGCCAGCAGCGTAGGGACACTCTACGAGCAGTACTTC

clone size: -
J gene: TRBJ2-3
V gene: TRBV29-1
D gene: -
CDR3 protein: CSVERRSTDTQYF
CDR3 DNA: TGCAGCGTTGAAAGACGGTCCACAGATACGCAGTATTTT

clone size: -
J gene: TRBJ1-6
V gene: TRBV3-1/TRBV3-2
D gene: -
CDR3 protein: CASSQDLTGFYNSPLHF
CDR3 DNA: TGTGCCAGCAGCCAAGATCTAACAGGTTTCTATAATTCACCCCTCCACTTT

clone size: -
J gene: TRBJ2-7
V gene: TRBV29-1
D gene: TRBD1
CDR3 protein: CSVGTGGDHEQYF
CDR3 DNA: TGCAGCGTGGGGACAGGGGGGGATCACGAGCAGTACTTC

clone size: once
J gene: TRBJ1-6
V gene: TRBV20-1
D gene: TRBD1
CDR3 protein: CSASLVQGNSPLHF
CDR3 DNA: TGCAGTGCTAGTTTGGTACAGGGGAATTCACCCCTCCACTTT

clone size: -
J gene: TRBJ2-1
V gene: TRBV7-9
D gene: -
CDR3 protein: CASSLAGGNAEQFF
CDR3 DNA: TGTGCCAGCAGCTTAGCTGGCGGGAACGCTGAGCAGTTCTTC

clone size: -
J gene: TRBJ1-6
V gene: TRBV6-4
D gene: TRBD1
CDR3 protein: CASSSGTGRSPLHF
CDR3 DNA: TGTGCCAGCAGTTCCGGGACAGGGCGTTCACCCCTCCACTTT

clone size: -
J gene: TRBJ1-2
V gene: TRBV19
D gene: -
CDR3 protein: CASIQGPANYGYTF
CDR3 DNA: TGTGCCAGTATACAGGGCCCTGCTAACTATGGCTACACCTTC

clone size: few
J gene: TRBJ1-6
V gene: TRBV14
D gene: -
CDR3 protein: CASSQGRQDYISPLHF
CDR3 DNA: TGTGCCAGCAGCCAAGGGAGGCAGGACTACATTTCACCCCTCCACTTT

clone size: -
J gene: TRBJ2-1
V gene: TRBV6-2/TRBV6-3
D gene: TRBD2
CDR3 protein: CASSLAGGPREQFF
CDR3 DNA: TGTGCCAGCAGCCTAGCGGGGGGGCCGCGGGAGCAGTTCTTC

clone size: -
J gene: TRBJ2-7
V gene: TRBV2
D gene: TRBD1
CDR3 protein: CASSGDSLYEQYF
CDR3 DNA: TGTGCCAGCAGTGGGGACAGCCTCTACGAGCAGTACTTC

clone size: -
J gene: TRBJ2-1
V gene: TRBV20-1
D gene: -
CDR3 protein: CSASPQFF
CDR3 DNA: TGCAGTGCTAGCCCGCAGTTCTTC

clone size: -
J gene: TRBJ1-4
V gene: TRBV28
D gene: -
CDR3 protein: CASSLRVTNEKLFF
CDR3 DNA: TGTGCCAGCAGTTTAAGGGTTACTAATGAAAAACTGTTTTTT

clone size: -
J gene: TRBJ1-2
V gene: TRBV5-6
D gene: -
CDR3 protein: CASSLPDGGGGYTF
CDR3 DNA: TGTGCCAGCAGCTTACCCGATGGCGGAGGCGGCTACACCTTC

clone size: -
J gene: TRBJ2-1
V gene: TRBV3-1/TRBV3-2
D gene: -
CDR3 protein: CASSQGASSYNEQFF
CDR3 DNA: TGTGCCAGCAGCCAGGGGGCGAGCTCCTACAATGAGCAGTTCTTC

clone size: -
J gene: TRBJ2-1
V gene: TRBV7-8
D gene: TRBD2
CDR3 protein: CASSQRAGFSYNEQFF
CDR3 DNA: TGTGCCAGCAGCCAGAGAGCGGGGTTCTCCTACAATGAGCAGTTCTTC

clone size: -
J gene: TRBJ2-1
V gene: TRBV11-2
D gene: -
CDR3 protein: CASSLGGLSYNEQFF
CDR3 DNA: TGTGCCAGCAGCTTAGGAGGACTATCCTACAATGAGCAGTTCTTC

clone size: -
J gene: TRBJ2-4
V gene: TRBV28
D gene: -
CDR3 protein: CASSLSGNIQYF
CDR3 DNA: TGTGCCAGCAGTTTAAGCGGGAACATTCAGTACTTC

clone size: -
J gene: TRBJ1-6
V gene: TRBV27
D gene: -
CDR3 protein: CASRVTLMDSPLHF
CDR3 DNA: TGTGCCAGCAGGGTTACGTTGATGGACTCACCCCTCCACTTT

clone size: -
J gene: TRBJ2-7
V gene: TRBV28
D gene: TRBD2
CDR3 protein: CASMSRTRSYEQYF
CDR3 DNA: TGTGCCAGCATGTCCCGGACTAGATCCTACGAGCAGTACTTC

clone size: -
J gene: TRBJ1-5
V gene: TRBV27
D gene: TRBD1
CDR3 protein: CASSLSPGGHQPQHF
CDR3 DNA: TGTGCCAGCAGTTTATCGCCAGGGGGCCATCAGCCCCAGCATTTT

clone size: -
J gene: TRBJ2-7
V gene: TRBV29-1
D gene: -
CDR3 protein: CSVGSLAHYYEQYF
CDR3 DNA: TGCAGCGTTGGGTCCCTTGCACATTACTACGAGCAGTACTTC

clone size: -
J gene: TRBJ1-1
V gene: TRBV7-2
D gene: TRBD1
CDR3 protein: CASSLKGQLNTEAFF
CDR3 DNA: TGTGCCAGCAGCTTAAAGGGACAGTTGAACACTGAAGCTTTCTTT

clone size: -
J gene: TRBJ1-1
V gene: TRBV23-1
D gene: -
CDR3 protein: CASSHIRATEAFF
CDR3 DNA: TGCGCCAGCAGTCATATCAGGGCGACTGAAGCTTTCTTT

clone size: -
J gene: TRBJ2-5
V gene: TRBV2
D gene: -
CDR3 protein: CASSMGILQETQYF
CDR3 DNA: TGTGCCAGCAGTATGGGTATACTACAAGAGACCCAGTACTTC

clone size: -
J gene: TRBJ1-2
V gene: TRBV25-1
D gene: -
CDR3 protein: CASSDPGSGYTF
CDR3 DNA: TGTGCCAGCAGTGACCCAGGGTCTGGCTACACCTTC

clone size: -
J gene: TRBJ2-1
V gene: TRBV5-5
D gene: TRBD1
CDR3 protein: CASSQDRGGSYNEQFF
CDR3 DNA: TGTGCCAGCAGCCAGGACAGGGGGGGTTCCTACAATGAGCAGTTCTTC

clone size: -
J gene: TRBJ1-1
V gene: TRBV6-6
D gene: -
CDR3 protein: CASSSPNTEAFF
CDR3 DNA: TGTGCCAGCAGTTCCCCGAACACTGAAGCTTTCTTT

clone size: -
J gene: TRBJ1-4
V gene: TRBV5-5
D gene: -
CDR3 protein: CASSPGQVNEKLFF
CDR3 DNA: TGTGCCAGCAGCCCGGGACAAGTTAATGAAAAACTGTTTTTT

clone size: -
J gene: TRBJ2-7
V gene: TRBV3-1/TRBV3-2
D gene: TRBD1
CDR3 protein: CASSATTGPYLYEQYF
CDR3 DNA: TGTGCCAGCAGCGCCACGACAGGGCCCTATCTCTACGAGCAGTACTTC

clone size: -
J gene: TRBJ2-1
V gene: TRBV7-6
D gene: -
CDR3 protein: CASSKGPGTYNEQFF
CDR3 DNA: TGTGCCAGCAGCAAGGGACCTGGGACTTACAATGAGCAGTTCTTC

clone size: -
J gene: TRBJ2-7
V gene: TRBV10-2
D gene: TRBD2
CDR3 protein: CASSGGSTYEQYF
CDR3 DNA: TGCGCCAGCAGTGGCGGGAGCACCTACGAGCAGTACTTC

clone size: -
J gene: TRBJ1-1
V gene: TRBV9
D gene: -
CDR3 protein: CASSVFGGTTEAFF
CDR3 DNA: TGTGCCAGCAGCGTATTTGGGGGGACCACTGAAGCTTTCTTT

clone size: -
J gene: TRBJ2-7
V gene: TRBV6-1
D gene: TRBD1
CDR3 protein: CASSDYGGRQGASSSYEQYF
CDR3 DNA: TGTGCCAGCAGTGACTATGGAGGGCGACAGGGGGCGAGTAGCTCCTACGAGCAGTACTTC

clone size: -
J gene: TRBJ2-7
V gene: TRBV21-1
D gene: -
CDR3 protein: CASSSWTGSSYEQYF
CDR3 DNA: TGTGCCAGCAGCAGTTGGACAGGGAGCTCCTACGAGCAGTACTTC

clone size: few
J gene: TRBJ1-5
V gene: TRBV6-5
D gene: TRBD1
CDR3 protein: CASSYRQGGNQPQHF
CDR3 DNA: TGTGCCAGCAGTTACAGACAGGGCGGCAATCAGCCCCAGCATTTT

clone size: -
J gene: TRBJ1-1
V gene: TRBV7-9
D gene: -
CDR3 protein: CASGNTEAFF
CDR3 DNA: TGTGCCAGCGGAAACACTGAAGCTTTCTTT

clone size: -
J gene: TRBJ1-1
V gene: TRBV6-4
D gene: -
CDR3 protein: CASSPRVNTEAFF
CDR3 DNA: TGTGCCAGCAGTCCCCGGGTCAACACTGAAGCTTTCTTT

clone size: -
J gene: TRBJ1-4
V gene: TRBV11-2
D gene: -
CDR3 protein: CASSAIQGGKLFF
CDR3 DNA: TGTGCCAGCAGCGCGATACAGGGAGGAAAACTGTTTTTT

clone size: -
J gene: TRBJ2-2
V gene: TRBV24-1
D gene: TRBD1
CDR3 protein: CATSVTGGVGELFF
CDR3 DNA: TGTGCCACCAGTGTTACAGGGGGCGTCGGGGAGCTGTTTTTT

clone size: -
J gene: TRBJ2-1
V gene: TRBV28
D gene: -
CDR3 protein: CASTTDNSYNEQFF
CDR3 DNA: TGTGCCAGCACTACCGACAACTCCTACAATGAGCAGTTCTTC

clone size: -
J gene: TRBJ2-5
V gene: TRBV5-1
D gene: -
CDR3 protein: CASSPTGAQETQYF
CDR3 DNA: TGCGCCAGCAGCCCCACTGGCGCGCAAGAGACCCAGTACTTC

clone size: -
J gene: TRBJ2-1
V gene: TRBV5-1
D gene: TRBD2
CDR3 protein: CASSLGGRGYNEQFF
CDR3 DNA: TGCGCCAGCAGCTTGGGCGGGAGGGGTTACAATGAGCAGTTCTTC